This passage covers 12 T cell receptor beta chains from one sample sequenced in a study of blood T cells in healthy people across ages. PCR was performed a second time for about 7 to 11 cycles using a sample-barcoded 5' primer and a J-beta primer mix. Each CDR3 protein gets one entry after TCRdb re-called the 5' RACE reads with MiXCR. The table has about 730,000 distinct CDR3 sequences, roughly 47% seen once. Sequences were obtained from blood. The receptor set was obtained from a woman aged 55-70 years in good health.

J is TRBJ1-1 and V is TRBV5-8; TRBD1 is a possible D gene (5 bases). The CDR3 sequence is 15 residues long. CDR1 is SGHTS and CDR2 is YDEGEE in the germline V gene. Trimming removed 4 bases at V and 4 bases at J, with 17 bases between. This CDR3 is CASSGGIGVSTEAFF. The CDR3 DNA follows: TGTGCCAGCAGCGGGGGAATAGGGGTTAGCACTGAAGCTTTCTTT.

This clonotype came up many times. This sequence joins TRBV7-6 and TRBJ2-3; D is possibly TRBD1 (5 bases). With 2 bases removed from V and 1 base from J, the gap between germline ends came to 10 bases. The CDR3 is 15 amino acids. CDR1 is SGHVS, CDR2 FNYEAQ, per germline. The CDR3 is CASSLQGSGTDTQYF. CDR3 in DNA: TGTGCCAGCAGCTTACAGGGAAGCGGCACAGATACGCAGTATTTT.

The chain links TRBV3-1 to TRBJ2-1; 11 positions match TRBD2. CDR3 length: 12 amino acids. CDR1 and CDR2 from the germline V gene are LGHDT and YNNKEL (reference sequence). The junction had 4 bases not matched to a gene; V was cut back by 5 bases and J by 13 bases. The CDR3 DNA reads as TGTGCCAGCAGCTCCAGACTAGCGGGACAGTTCTTC. It specifies CASSSRLAGQFF.

The gene calls are TRBV9 and TRBJ2-5; D might be TRBD1 (5 bases). The V and J ends lost 6 bases and 2 bases respectively, with 14 bases between them. The CDR3 is 14 amino acids. Germline CDR1 SGDLS, CDR2 YYNGEE. In DNA, the CDR3 is TGTGCCAGCAACCCTGGGGCAGCACAAGAGACCCAGTACTTC. Protein product: CASNPGAAQETQYF.

This clonotype has a handful of counts. The chain links TRBV20-1 to TRBJ1-5; TRBD1 is a possible D gene (5 bases). Germline CDR1 and CDR2: DFQATT and SNEGSKA (reference sequence). The CDR3 runs to 15 residues. Deletions cut 2 bases from V and 5 bases from J, with 16 bases between. The CDR3 DNA reads as TGCAGTGCTAGAAATACCGGGACGGGGGATCAGCCCCAGCATTTT. It yields the protein CSARNTGTGDQPQHF.

This chain connects TRBV29-1 to TRBJ1-2; D is unclear. Per the germline V gene, CDR1 is SQVTM and CDR2 is ANQGSEA. The CDR3 is made up of 14 amino acids. V was pared by 0 bases and J by 3 bases, with 11 bases between. This chain's CDR3 is CSVEDFDGHYGYTF. DNA for the CDR3: TGCAGCGTTGAAGATTTCGACGGACACTATGGCTACACCTTC.

In this sample, this clonotype turned up a few times. The V call is TRBV6-2 or TRBV6-3, the J call TRBJ2-1; 9 nucleotides line up with TRBD1. The J call may be mistaken, given a closer DNA end match to TRBJ2-7. This CDR3 has 18 amino acids. Germline V lookup: CDR1 MNHEY, CDR2 SVGEGT. The DNA for the CDR3 is TGTGCCAGCAAGTGGGACAGGGCCCCGAGAGCCTCCTACAATGAGCAGTACTTC. Protein sequence: CASKWDRAPRASYNEQYF.

The chain combines TRBV14 with TRBJ2-3; no clear D gene. V lost 2 bases to trimming and J lost 4 bases, with 7 bases between them. The germline gives CDR1 SGHDN, CDR2 FVKESK. This CDR3 is built from 13 residues. This CDR3 is CASSQSMADTQYF. In DNA, the CDR3 is TGTGCCAGCAGCCAATCGATGGCAGATACGCAGTATTTT. The entire variable domain, with the rest obtained from reference TRBV14 and TRBJ2-3, is as follows: EAGVTQFPSHSVIEKGQTVTLRCDPISGHDNLYWYRRVMGKEIKFLLHFVKESKQDESGMPNNRFLAERTGGTYSTLKVQPAELEDSGVYFCASSQSMADTQYFGPGTRLTVL.

This clonotype was detected a few times. V usage is TRBV4-2 and J usage is TRBJ2-3, with TRBD2 identical over 9 bases. With V trimmed by 0 bases and J by 5 bases, 9 bases remained unmatched. Germline V gene lookup returns CDR1 LGHNA and CDR2 YNFKEQ. The CDR3 spans 17 residues. The CDR3 is CASSQELAGGFEDTQYF. Written as DNA, the CDR3 is TGTGCCAGCAGCCAAGAATTGGCGGGAGGGTTTGAAGATACGCAGTATTTT.

This clonotype was recorded many times. The chain couples TRBV7-2 to TRBJ2-3, with D possibly being TRBD1 (6 bases). This CDR3 has 15 amino acids. Trimming removed 2 bases from V and 0 bases from J, with 9 bases in between. Germline CDR1 SGHTA, CDR2 FQGNSA. The CDR3 here is CASSLQGMSTDTQYF. The CDR3 region has the DNA TGTGCCAGCAGCTTACAGGGGATGAGCACAGATACGCAGTATTTT. Full variable domain (missing parts from reference TRBV7-2 and TRBJ2-3): GAGVSQSPSNKVTEKGKDVELRCDPISGHTALYWYRQSLGQGLEFLIYFQGNSAPDKSGLPSDRFSAERTGGSVSTLTIQRTQQEDSAVYLCASSLQGMSTDTQYFGPGTRLTVL.

This clonotype was seen only a few times. The chain joins TRBV6-1 to TRBJ2-7; tentatively, D is TRBD1 (6 bases). This CDR3 has 14 amino acids. V gave up 6 bases and J gave up 4 bases, with 16 bases separating them. Germline CDR1 reads MNHNS; CDR2 reads SASEGT. This CDR3 is CASSTPGHTYEQYF. CDR3 nucleotides: TGTGCCAGCAGCACTCCGGGACATACTTACGAGCAGTACTTC.

The gene calls are TRBV12-3 or TRBV12-4 and TRBJ2-3; 7 bases are a match to TRBD2. With 6 bases clipped from V and 1 base from J, the junction kept 10 bases outside the gene matches. The CDR3 sequence is 16 residues long. CDR3 loop: CASSWGGRAGTDTQYF. The CDR3 DNA follows: TGTGCCAGCAGCTGGGGAGGGAGAGCGGGCACAGATACGCAGTATTTT.